The clone carrying this T cell receptor (beta chain) was detected a few times. The data are from a study of T cells in Graves' hyperthyroidism and ophthalmopathy. For the study at large: Staff took peripheral blood when the initial diagnosis was made, before any treatment began.

Trimming removed 8 bases from V and 5 bases from J, with 30 bases in between. The CDR3 has 18 residues. Looked up from germline, CDR1 is MNHEY and CDR2 is SMNVEV (reference sequence). TCR beta CDR3 region amplification was performed from RNA transcripts. HTBI primers were employed in a first-round RT-PCR of the TCR CDR3. TCRdb reprocessed the multiplex PCR reads with MiXCR, giving one entry per CDR3 protein. The profile shows a few hundred thousand distinct CDR3 sequences, roughly an eighth of them singletons. Input material: blood. V and J are TRBV27 and TRBJ1-1; possible D gene TRBD1, 5 bases. This TCR came from a woman aged 18-30 years with Graves' hyperthyroidism. CDR3 DNA: TGTGCCAGCCCCGTTTGGGCGGACCATTCCCGGGGGTCAACTGAAGCTTTCTTT. This encodes CASPVWADHSRGSTEAFF.